The 19 T cell receptor beta chains in this list originate from one sample, sequenced in a study of blood T cell repertoires in COVID-19. Libraries were prepared by immunoSEQ multiplex PCR; TCRdb keeps only in-frame clonotypes and omits some of them. The data show about 170,000 clones, with roughly 89% seen just once and over 3.5% held by the top ten. The specimen was peripheral blood. All receptors come from a man aged 18 to 29 with active or convalescent COVID-19.

The chain couples TRBV6-5 to TRBJ1-1; TRBD1 matches at 7 bases. Germline V CDR1 and CDR2: MNHEY, SVGAGI. V gave up 7 bases and J gave up 7 bases; unmatched junction bases: 15. The CDR3 is 15 residues long. This CDR3 reads CASIFIGRGASEAFF. In DNA form, the CDR3 reads TGTGCCAGCATCTTCATCGGCAGGGGGGCTAGTGAAGCTTTCTTT.

This rearrangement joins TRBV18 to TRBJ1-1, with 9 positions matching TRBD1. The length of the CDR3 is 15 residues. The V gene's germline CDR1 is KGHSH and CDR2 LQKENI. The V gene end was trimmed by 0 bases and the J gene end by 6 bases; junction bases not matched to a gene: 5. The CDR3 sequence is CASSPPGQGGAEAFF. Here the CDR3 DNA reads TGTGCCAGCTCACCACCGGGACAGGGCGGTGCTGAAGCTTTCTTT.

The chain joins TRBV11-3 to TRBJ1-2, with 9 bases aligning to TRBD1. Germline CDR1 SGHNT, CDR2 YENEEA. CDR3 length: 13 amino acids. V gave up 5 bases and J gave up 8 bases; unmatched junction bases: 6. This chain's CDR3 is CASSGTGNQGYTF. CDR3 sequence (DNA): TGTGCCAGCAGCGGGACAGGGAATCAAGGCTACACCTTC.

The chain is built from TRBV15 and TRBJ2-5; no clear D gene. The CDR3 has 14 residues. The germline V gene has CDR1 LNHNV and CDR2 YYDKDF (reference sequence). V was shortened by 1 base and J by 5 bases, with 11 bases between the two germline ends. In DNA form, the CDR3 reads TGTGCCACCAGCAGAGGCGTTGAGATGGAGACCCAGTACTTC. It encodes CATSRGVEMETQYF.

This chain joins TRBV19 and TRBJ1-5, with D perhaps matching TRBD1 (6 bases). The V gene's germline CDR1 is LNHDA and CDR2 SQIVND (reference sequence). The CDR3 is 15 residues long. V was shortened by 4 bases and J by 3 bases, with 13 bases between the two germline ends. Here the CDR3 reads CASSRGGSNNQPQHF. The CDR3 coding sequence is TGTGCCAGTAGTAGGGGGGGCTCTAACAATCAGCCCCAGCATTTT.

This clone was counted once. The V gene is TRBV7-2, the J gene TRBJ1-5; D not certain. Trimming shortened V by 1 base and J by 4 bases, and 14 bases separated the two germline ends. This CDR3 comprises 16 residues. CDR1 and CDR2 from the germline V gene are SGHTA and FQGNSA. CDR3 DNA sequence: TGTGCCAGCAGCTTAGTCCGGGGTGGTAGGAATCAGCCCCAGCATTTT. This encodes CASSLVRGGRNQPQHF.

J is TRBJ1-2 and V is TRBV25-1; no reliable D call. Trimming removed 4 bases from V and 6 bases from J, with 6 bases in between. The CDR3 is 11 residues long. CDR1 MGHDK and CDR2 SYGVNS come from the germline V gene. The CDR3 region is CASSVSDGYTF. The CDR3 DNA is TGTGCCAGCAGTGTCTCGGATGGCTACACCTTC.

The chain uses TRBV28 and TRBJ1-1; 7 nucleotides line up with TRBD1. V lost 8 bases and J lost 4; bases outside the gene matches: 19. This CDR3 is built from 17 residues. CDR1 is MDHEN, CDR2 SYDVKM, per germline. The CDR3 region has the DNA TGTGCCAGCGGATCCCCGCGACAGGGTCAACGACGCACTGAAGCTTTCTTT. This gives the protein CASGSPRQGQRRTEAFF.

The gene calls are TRBV11-1 and TRBJ2-7; no firm D call. Germline V gene data show CDR1 as SGHAT and CDR2 as FQDESV (reference sequence). The CDR3 totals 11 residues. V gave up 1 base and J gave up 6 bases, with 4 bases separating them. The CDR3 spells CASSLVSEQYF. CDR3 nucleotides: TGTGCCAGCAGCTTAGTATCCGAGCAGTACTTC.

CDR3 loop: CATLLTNRPRLNTEAFF. In nucleotides, the CDR3 is TGTGCCACCCTCTTAACGAACAGGCCCCGACTGAACACTGAAGCTTTCTTT. The chain employs TRBV24-1 and TRBJ1-1, with D possibly being TRBD1 (5 bases). This CDR3 has 17 residues. Trimming left V 9 bases short and J 0 bases short, with 22 bases between. Germline assignment: CDR1 KGHDR and CDR2 SFDVKD.

This clone appeared a few times. The J gene is TRBJ2-7, the V gene TRBV19, with 9 bases fitting TRBD1. The CDR3 is 14 residues long. Germline assignment: CDR1 LNHDA and CDR2 SQIVND (reference sequence). J lost 5 bases, V lost 2 bases, and 4 bases had no gene match. CDR3 amino acids: CASSIRDRDDEQYF. DNA of the CDR3: TGTGCCAGTAGTATAAGGGACAGGGACGACGAGCAGTACTTC.

This clone was counted only a few times. In the same sample, other DNA sequences code for this CDR3. V gene TRBV7-2 combines with J gene TRBJ2-3; 13 bases line up with TRBD2. The CDR3 sequence is 16 residues long. Germline trimming cut 5 bases from V and 0 bases from J; bases unmatched to any gene: 2. Germline CDR1 is SGHTA and CDR2 is FQGNSA. The CDR3 loop is CASSPGLAGSTDTQYF. In DNA, the CDR3 is TGTGCCAGCAGCCCGGGACTAGCGGGGAGCACAGATACGCAGTATTTT.

The chain is built from TRBV5-1 and TRBJ2-5; D possibly corresponds to TRBD2 (5 bases). V was shortened by 5 bases and J by 5 bases, with 16 bases between the two germline ends. CDR1 and CDR2 from the germline V gene are SGHRS and YFSETQ. The CDR3 extends over 14 amino acids. The CDR3 loop is CASRSGGSEETQYF. For the CDR3, the DNA is TGCGCCAGCAGATCCGGCGGGTCGGAGGAGACCCAGTACTTC.

This clone was detected a few times. This chain joins TRBV27 and TRBJ1-2; D not certain. V was clipped by 5 bases and J by 4 bases, with 8 bases between them. This CDR3 region has 12 residues. Looked up from germline, CDR1 is MNHEY and CDR2 is SMNVEV (reference sequence). The CDR3 sequence: CASSAGSYGYTF. CDR3 DNA: TGTGCCAGCAGTGCTGGGAGCTATGGCTACACCTTC.

The table lists this clone with a few counts. The rearrangement links TRBV7-2 to TRBJ2-2, with 11 bases that match TRBD2. The V gene end was trimmed by 5 bases and the J gene end by 10 bases; junction bases not matched to a gene: 9. CDR1 and CDR2 from the germline V gene are SGHTA and FQGNSA. There are 15 residues in the CDR3. Here the CDR3 DNA reads TGTGCCAGCAGCCCCCTAACTAGCGGGAGTCTGGAGCTGTTTTTT. Encoded protein: CASSPLTSGSLELFF.

This clone showed up just a few times. The V and J genes are TRBV24-1 and TRBJ1-6; possibly TRBD1 for D (5 bases). Trimming removed 4 bases from V and 8 bases from J, with 8 bases in between. The CDR3 is made up of 13 amino acids. Per the germline V gene, CDR1 is KGHDR and CDR2 is SFDVKD. CDR3 sequence: CATSDRADSPLHF. In nucleotides, the CDR3 is TGTGCCACCAGTGACAGGGCGGATTCACCCCTCCACTTT.

The chain uses TRBV5-5 and TRBJ2-1; TRBD1 agrees at 8 bases. Per germline, CDR1 SGHKS and CDR2 YYEKEE (reference sequence). Trimming at V came to 2 bases and at J to 5 bases, leaving 6 bases not matched to a gene. CDR3 length: 15 amino acids. The DNA of the CDR3 is TGTGCCAGCAGCTTTCTAGCAGGGGGCCACAATGAGCAGTTCTTC. Translation: CASSFLAGGHNEQFF.

V gene TRBV7-9 combines with J gene TRBJ1-5, with TRBD1 matching over 9 bases. Germline V CDR1 and CDR2: SEHNR, FQNEAQ (reference sequence). V shed 2 bases and J 1 base; nucleotides not matched to a gene: 3. The length of the CDR3 is 16 residues. The CDR3 DNA sequence: TGTGCCAGCAGCTTATCCGGGACAGGGAGCAATCAGCCCCAGCATTTT. Translation: CASSLSGTGSNQPQHF.

The genes are TRBV28 and TRBJ1-5; 8 nucleotides agree with TRBD1. From germline, CDR1 is MDHEN and CDR2 SYDVKM. The CDR3 is 16 residues long. The junction had 12 bases not matched to a gene; V was cut back by 5 bases and J by 6 bases. The CDR3 sequence is CASSPRRTGKGQPQHF. The CDR3 DNA follows: TGTGCCAGCAGTCCCCGTCGGACAGGGAAGGGTCAGCCCCAGCATTTT.